This T cell receptor beta chain was sequenced for a study of T cell responses to AZD1222 COVID-19 vaccine. Findings of the study overall: The study identified only six AZD1222 recipients as seropositive at baseline. With two AZD1222 doses given, Spike-specific TCR breadth and depth both rose.

In regard to this clone: Its cognate antigen is unknown.

This CDR3 region has 14 residues. The V gene lost 5 bases and the J gene lost 3 bases, with 11 bases spanning the gap. Germline V CDR1 and CDR2: MNHEY, SVGAGI. Some clones are missing from TCRdb's copy, which holds only in-frame ones; the method was immunoSEQ multiplex PCR. The sample holds around 99,000 clones, 80% to 95% seen once. The rearrangement uses TRBV6-5 and TRBJ2-1; perhaps TRBD1 as D (5 bases). The sequence came from an adult who received the AZD1222 COVID-19 vaccine. The source material was peripheral blood, sampled 28 days after the second AZD1222 dose. CDR3 loop: CASSPGHFYNEQFF. Here the CDR3 DNA reads TGTGCCAGCAGTCCTGGACATTTCTACAATGAGCAGTTCTTC.